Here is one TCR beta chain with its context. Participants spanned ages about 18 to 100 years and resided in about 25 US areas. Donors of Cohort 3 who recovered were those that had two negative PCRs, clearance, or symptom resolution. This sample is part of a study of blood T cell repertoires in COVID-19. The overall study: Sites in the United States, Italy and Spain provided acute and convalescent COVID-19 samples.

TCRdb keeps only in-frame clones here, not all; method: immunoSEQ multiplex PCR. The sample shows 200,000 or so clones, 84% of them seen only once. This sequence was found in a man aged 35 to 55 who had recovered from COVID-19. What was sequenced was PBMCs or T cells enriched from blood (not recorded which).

The CDR3 sequence is CASSRGTDTYEQYF. In DNA, the CDR3 is TGCGCCAGCTCCCGCGGGACGGATACCTACGAGCAGTACTTC. The rearrangement links TRBV4-1 to TRBJ2-7; weak D call: TRBD2 (6 bases). The CDR3 totals 14 residues. The germline gives CDR1 MGHRA, CDR2 YSYEKL. V lost 8 bases and J lost 2, with 16 bases in between.